This section outlines one TCR beta chain sequence together with its context. Its antigen has not been determined. Per-base quality was not reported, and no clone a single base away is much larger than it. The immunoSEQ Assay, a bias-controlled multiplex PCR, was used to amplify TCRbeta CDR3 regions from genomic DNA. The published analysis was carried out like this. The number of nucleated cells in each sample was estimated by amplification of reference gene primers within the assay. To quantify the absolute abundance of each unique TCRbeta CDR3 rearrangement, sequence reads were collapsed and filtered. For each sample, productive Simpson clonality was calculated as the square root of Simpson's diversity index across productive rearrangements. TCRdb's version of the immuneACCESS table is confined to in-frame rearrangements and falls short of the full clone set. An unresolved V gene accounts for under half of the shortfall where checked; the remainder is of unknown origin. V, J and clone size are those of that table, while D and trimming were read from the DNA. This sample is represented by hundreds of thousands of clones; 85% of them were singletons. The ten largest clones take up more than 4.5% of the sample.

This entry belongs to a study of blood T cell repertoires in COVID-19 (dated by TCRdb to 2018 to 2020). Notes on the research overall: Collaborator samples came from the United States, Italy and Spain and covered acute and convalescent phases of COVID-19. The prospective study material was composed of cDNA or gDNA derived from T cells, B-cell-depleted T cells, or PBMCs. Subjects who had been exposed to COVID-19, were actively infected with it, or had recovered from it provided the deeply sampled blood TCRbeta repertoires that made up the dataset. The repertoires were made available in a free public database intended to serve as a resource for research on the immune response to SARS-CoV-2. The samples were drawn from two sources: the first 160 participants of the ongoing ImmuneRACE study, and over 950 subjects contributed by 6 global collaborators. The sample metadata nearly always contained a de-identified subject ID, COVID-19 status, age in years and sex. Where HLA class I and class II types were available, the types were taken from metadata supplied by the sample provider, not from assay-based typing. Points the paper makes about the study in general: The quantity of clinical and demographic metadata differed by source and by participant and was supplied without curation.

Each collaborating institution followed its own protocols to collect whole blood in K2EDTA tubes. For TCRbeta analysis, collaborator samples were shipped as frozen whole blood, as isolated PBMCs, or as DNA extracted from either sample type. The TCR sequence derives from a man in his fifties with active or convalescent COVID-19. Sequenced: peripheral blood.

The CDR3 sequence is CASSPTSGETQYF. The DNA sequence reads TGTGCCAGCTCACCTACTAGCGGGGAGACCCAGTACTTC. In this chain, TRBV18 is recombined with TRBJ2-5; 9 bases in the middle match TRBD2. The CDR3 runs 13 amino acids, cysteine and phenylalanine included. Only the CDR3 DNA stays, 39 bases, in frame from base 1. The junction shows trimming of 3 bases on V and 5 bases on J, and the gene matches do not reach 1 base of it. Reading the germline V gene gives CDR1 KGHSH and CDR2 LQKENI.